This TCR beta chain was found in a study of shared clonotypes between healthy human individuals. The germline CDR1 and CDR2 sequences are SEHNR and FQNEAQ (reference sequence). V was clipped by 5 bases and J by 2 bases; unmatched bases: 3. This CDR3 contains 15 residues. Here immunoSEQ multiplex PCR was the method, and the copy in TCRdb shows in-frame clones only, minus some. The table has 110,000 or so clones, about two thirds seen once; the top ten hold roughly 25%. A few counts support this clone. The V call is TRBV7-9, the J call TRBJ2-1, with TRBD1 matching 10 bases. Input material: memory CD8+ T cells sorted from blood. The subset here: CD45RO+ cells pooled with CCR7-negative TemRA cells. The sequence was obtained from a woman younger than 45 in good health. This CDR3 is CASSPDRGTYNEQFF. CDR3 nucleotides: TGTGCCAGCAGCCCGGACAGGGGGACCTACAATGAGCAGTTCTTC.